These 14 T cell receptor beta chains came from one sample sequenced in a study of beta chain features in type 1 diabetes. The isolated RNA, all of it, was reverse transcribed, so expressed TCRB transcripts were what got sequenced. The data were produced by immunoSEQ multiplex PCR, yet TCRdb's version contains in-frame clones alone and is incomplete. The profile covers under 350,000 clones, with 8% appearing a single time and more than 1% taken by the ten largest. Sequencing was performed on central memory CD4+ T cells from blood. All receptors derive from a woman younger than 35 in good health.

The V and J genes are TRBV9 and TRBJ2-1; 11 bases are a match to TRBD2. The germline V gene encodes CDR1 SGDLS and CDR2 YYNGEE. The CDR3 is made up of 15 amino acids. Trimming removed 6 bases from V and 0 bases from J; junction bases left unmatched: 2. CDR3 nucleotide sequence: TGTGCCAGCACTAGCGGGGGGCACTCCTACAATGAGCAGTTCTTC. Translating gives CASTSGGHSYNEQFF.

This clone was seen a few times. The rearrangement joins TRBV7-8 to TRBJ1-1; no firm D call. Germline V CDR1 and CDR2: SGHVS, FQNEAQ. This CDR3 is built from 14 residues. Trimming took 4 bases from V and 3 from J, leaving 12 bases between them. CDR3 residues: CASSSGPIYTEAFF. The CDR3 DNA is TGTGCCAGCAGCTCGGGCCCCATCTACACTGAAGCTTTCTTT.

The V gene is TRBV7-2, the J gene TRBJ1-5, with 9 bases that match TRBD1. The CDR3 is 14 amino acids. In germline, CDR1 is SGHTA, CDR2 FQGNSA. V trimming: 5 bases; J trimming: 6 bases; junction bases outside the gene matches: 5. CDR3 bases: TGTGCCAGCAGCCCCGGGACAGGGATTCAGCCCCAGCATTTT. Its protein is CASSPGTGIQPQHF.

In the case of this clone: The sample holds other DNA sequences that translate to the same CDR3. CDR3: CASSRGSGQETQYF. CDR3 sequence (DNA): TGCGCCAGCAGCCGCGGTAGCGGGCAAGAGACCCAGTACTTC. The V call is TRBV5-1, the J call TRBJ2-5, with 7 bases identical to TRBD2. Unmatched junction bases numbered 5, after V lost 4 bases and J lost 2 bases. The germline V gene encodes CDR1 SGHRS and CDR2 YFSETQ. CDR3 length: 14 amino acids.

The rearrangement links TRBV4-2 to TRBJ2-4; 7 bases map to TRBD2. CDR1 is LGHNA, CDR2 YNFKEQ, per germline. V dropped 7 bases and J dropped 1; count of bases not matched to a gene: 10. The CDR3 is 16 amino acids. CDR3 nucleotide sequence: TGTGCCAGCAATGTTCAACCCGGGGGGGCCAAAAACATTCAGTACTTC. Translated: CASNVQPGGAKNIQYF.

CDR3 amino acids: CSVQSRTGGATEAFF. The CDR3 nucleotides are TGCAGCGTTCAGAGCCGGACAGGGGGAGCTACTGAAGCTTTCTTT. This chain connects TRBV29-1 to TRBJ1-1; TRBD1 agrees at 10 bases. The CDR3 runs 15 residues. Germline values: CDR1 SQVTM, CDR2 ANQGSEA. V shed 5 bases, J shed 5 bases, and the junction held 11 bases outside the gene matches.

The rearrangement links TRBV25-1 to TRBJ1-1; D might be TRBD1 (5 bases). Germline lookup yields CDR1 MGHDK and CDR2 SYGVNS. CDR3 length: 12 residues. The V end was cut by 6 bases, the J end by 6 bases, with 11 bases between. CDR3 sequence reads: CASRRGTAEAFF. The CDR3 nucleotides read TGTGCCAGCAGGCGGGGGACCGCTGAAGCTTTCTTT.

A few counts support this clone. The chain joins TRBV18 to TRBJ2-7; 10 bases map to TRBD1. Per germline, CDR1 KGHSH and CDR2 LQKENI. The CDR3 extends over 14 amino acids. Germline trimming cut 3 bases from V and 6 bases from J; bases unmatched to any gene: 5. The CDR3 DNA reads TGTGCCAGCTCACCCTTCGGACAGGGGGTCGAGCAGTACGTC. Residues: CASSPFGQGVEQYV.

The table lists this clone with many counts. The chain carries TRBV5-1 and TRBJ1-2, with TRBD1 matching 7 bases. CDR1 is SGHRS, CDR2 YFSETQ, per germline. After removal of 7 bases from V and 9 bases from J, the junction contained 12 bases not matched to a gene. The CDR3 is 13 residues long. The CDR3 DNA reads as TGCGCCAGCCGATCGGACAGGAACTACCGCTACACCTTC. Translated, it gives CASRSDRNYRYTF.

In this sample, this clone turned up a few times. This chain joins TRBV27 and TRBJ2-5, with a tentative D call TRBD2 (7 bases). CDR3 length equals 15 residues. Per the germline V gene, CDR1 is MNHEY and CDR2 is SMNVEV (reference sequence). V shed 2 bases and J shed 9 bases, with 19 bases lying between them. CDR3 bases: TGTGCCAGCAGTTTAAGGGACAACCCGGCGGGGGCCCAGTACTTC. Its translation is CASSLRDNPAGAQYF.

This clone has at least ten counts. The chain combines TRBV28 with TRBJ1-2; D gene unclear. Germline values: CDR1 MDHEN, CDR2 SYDVKM. There are 11 residues in the CDR3. V was pared by 7 bases and J by 8 bases, with 11 bases between. CDR3 sequence: CASKGLVGYTF. Written as DNA, the CDR3 is TGTGCCAGCAAGGGCCTTGTAGGCTACACCTTC.

This clone was counted between two and nine times. The V and J genes are TRBV25-1 and TRBJ2-1, with a possible D match to TRBD1 (6 bases). From germline, CDR1 is MGHDK and CDR2 SYGVNS. V lost 6 bases to trimming and J lost 4 bases, with 10 bases between them. This CDR3 region has 13 residues. CDR3 protein: CASRGGGYNEQFF. Here the CDR3 DNA reads TGTGCCAGCAGAGGGGGTGGGTACAATGAGCAGTTCTTC.

This clone has just a few counts. The chain couples TRBV18 to TRBJ1-5, with D hard to call. The CDR3 contains 13 residues. Germline CDR1 reads KGHSH; CDR2 reads LQKENI. Deletions cut 5 bases from V and 4 bases from J, with 9 bases between. DNA for the CDR3: TGTGCCAGCTCAGAGTCGAAGAATCAGCCCCAGCATTTT. This sequence encodes CASSESKNQPQHF.

The chain employs TRBV4-2 and TRBJ1-1, with D perhaps matching TRBD1 (6 bases). Germline lookup yields CDR1 LGHNA and CDR2 YNFKEQ. This CDR3 comprises 14 residues. The V end was cut by 1 base, the J end by 4 bases, with 10 bases between. The CDR3, as DNA: TGTGCCAGCAGCCAAGCTGCAGGGGTCACTGAAGCTTTCTTT. This sequence encodes CASSQAAGVTEAFF.